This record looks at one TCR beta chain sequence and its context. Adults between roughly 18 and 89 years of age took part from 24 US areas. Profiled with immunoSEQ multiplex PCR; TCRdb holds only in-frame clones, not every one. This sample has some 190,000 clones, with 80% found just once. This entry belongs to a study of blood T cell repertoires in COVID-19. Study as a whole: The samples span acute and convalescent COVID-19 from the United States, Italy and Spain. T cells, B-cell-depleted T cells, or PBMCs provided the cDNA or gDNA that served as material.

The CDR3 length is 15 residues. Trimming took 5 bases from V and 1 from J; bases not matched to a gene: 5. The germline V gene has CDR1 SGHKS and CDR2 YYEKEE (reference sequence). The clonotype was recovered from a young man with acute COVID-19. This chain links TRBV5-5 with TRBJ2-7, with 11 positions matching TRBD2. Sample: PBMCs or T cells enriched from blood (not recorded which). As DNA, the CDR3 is TGTGCCAGCAGTTATAGCGGGGGGGCTTCCTACGAGCAGTACTTC. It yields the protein CASSYSGGASYEQYF.